This T cell receptor (beta chain) was recorded in a study of blood T cell repertoires in COVID-19. Study background: Sources were T cells, B-cell-depleted T cells, or PBMCs; the material itself was cDNA or gDNA.

Assignment of participants to cohorts was predicated upon participant-reported clinical history. The CDR3 has 16 amino acids. Germline values: CDR1 SGHRS, CDR2 YFSETQ. Trimming stripped 0 bases from V and 5 bases from J, with 14 bases between. Assay: immunoSEQ multiplex PCR; the TCRdb copy retains only in-frame clones and omits some. The repertoire holds some 250,000 clones, with 80% to 90% as singletons. The chain combines TRBV5-1 with TRBJ1-4; D not resolved. Sequencing was done on a sample of PBMCs or T cells enriched from blood (not recorded which). This sequence originates from a woman aged 45-59 years who had recovered from COVID-19. The CDR3 loop is CASSLGRGNLNEKLFF. CDR3 DNA sequence: TGCGCCAGCAGCTTGGGTCGGGGAAACCTAAATGAAAAACTGTTTTTT.